The clone carrying this T cell receptor (beta chain) was seen only a few times. What it recognizes is unknown. This record belongs to a study of blood T cells in healthy people across ages. The authors ran a second PCR of about 7 to 12 cycles using a sample-barcoded 5' primer and a J-beta primer mix. The study obtained at least 3 million CDR3-containing paired-end reads from every sample. TCRdb independently ran MiXCR on the 5' RACE reads; one entry per CDR3 protein. The data show 850,000 to 1,000,000 distinct CDR3 sequences, with approximately 50% seen just once and about a fifth held by the top ten. The study, taken as a whole, reports: Researchers report that TCR beta diversity correlated strongly with naive T cell percentage. Whereas aged donors had fewer naive CD4+ cells, long-lived donors had more of them and higher diversity. Diversity of TCR beta per million T cells declined in a roughly linear way with age.

V shed 8 bases and J shed 3 bases, with 10 bases lying between them. This CDR3 region has 11 residues. The V gene's germline CDR1 is SQVTM and CDR2 ANQGSEA. The V gene is TRBV29-1, the J gene TRBJ1-2, with TRBD1 as a possible D gene (6 bases). Material: blood. The receptor's source is a woman aged 55-70 years in good health. In nucleotides, the CDR3 is TGCAGCACTGGGGGGCACTATGGCTACACCTTC. Encoded protein: CSTGGHYGYTF.